This is a list of T cell receptor beta chains from one sample in a study of blood T cell repertoires in COVID-19. Method: immunoSEQ multiplex PCR; TCRdb's copy keeps in-frame clones and lacks some. The sample has around 110,000 clones; 84% are singletons. Sequencing was done on a sample of PBMCs or T cells enriched from blood (not recorded which). These receptors came from a woman aged 30 to 39 who had recovered from COVID-19. Each CDR3 is given with its conserved first and last residue. The D gene is left open where the match is weak.

TRBJ2-7	TRBV5-5	NA	TGTGCCAGCAGCTTGTGGGGGGTGGCCTACGAGCAGTACTTC	CASSLWGVAYEQYF
TRBJ2-7	TRBV7-2	TRBD2	TGTGCCAGCAGCTTAGACGGGAGGGGTTACGAGCAGTACTTC	CASSLDGRGYEQYF
TRBJ2-5	TRBV5-1	TRBD2	TGCGCCAGCAGCAACCCCACTAGCGCCATCCAAGAGACCCAGTACTTC	CASSNPTSAIQETQYF
TRBJ1-3	TRBV4-3	NA	TGCGCCAGCAGCCAAGATTTTCGCGGGCGCCTTGGAAACACCATATATTTT	CASSQDFRGRLGNTIYF
TRBJ2-7	TRBV6-2/TRBV6-3	TRBD2	TGTGCCAGCAGTTACGGTAGCGGGAGGGCCGGTTACGAGCAGTACTTC	CASSYGSGRAGYEQYF
TRBJ1-5	TRBV7-2	TRBD1	TGTGCCAGCAGCTTAGACGGGACAGGCTATCAGCCCCAGCATTTT	CASSLDGTGYQPQHF
TRBJ2-2	TRBV4-1	TRBD2	TGCGCCAGCAGCCAAGGGGGGAGCGGGAGTCGAACCGGGGAGCTGTTTTTT	CASSQGGSGSRTGELFF
TRBJ1-1	TRBV12-3/TRBV12-4	TRBD1	TGTGCCAGCAGCCTCGGACAGGCCACTGAAGCTTTCTTT	CASSLGQATEAFF
TRBJ2-5	TRBV3-1/TRBV3-2	NA	TGTGCCAGCAGCAACCGAGGAGTAAGGCAAGAGACCCAGTACTTC	CASSNRGVRQETQYF
TRBJ2-1	TRBV11-2	TRBD1	TGTGCCAGCAGTTACCCAAGCCGGGACAGGGCATCCTACAATGAGCAGTTCTTC	CASSYPSRDRASYNEQFF
TRBJ1-2	TRBV29-1	TRBD1	TGCAGCGTTGAGAGGGACAGGGGTTTCTACACCTTC	CSVERDRGFYTF
TRBJ2-7	TRBV5-3	NA	TGTGCCAGAAGCTCCAATCAGGTCGGGCCGCTAGCGACCGAATCCTACGAGCAGTACTTC	CARSSNQVGPLATESYEQYF
TRBJ2-1	TRBV1	NA	TGCACCAGCAGCCAAGATCCGGGACTAGCGGGAGGAAGCTCCTACAATGAGCAGTTCTTC	CTSSQDPGLAGGSSYNEQFF
TRBJ1-4	TRBV2	TRBD1	TGTGCCAGCAACGGACAGGGATTTGAAAAACTGTTTTTT	CASNGQGFEKLFF
TRBJ1-2	TRBV7-9	NA	TGTGCCAGCAGCCGGAGGACGGTTAACTTATATGGCTACACCTTC	CASSRRTVNLYGYTF